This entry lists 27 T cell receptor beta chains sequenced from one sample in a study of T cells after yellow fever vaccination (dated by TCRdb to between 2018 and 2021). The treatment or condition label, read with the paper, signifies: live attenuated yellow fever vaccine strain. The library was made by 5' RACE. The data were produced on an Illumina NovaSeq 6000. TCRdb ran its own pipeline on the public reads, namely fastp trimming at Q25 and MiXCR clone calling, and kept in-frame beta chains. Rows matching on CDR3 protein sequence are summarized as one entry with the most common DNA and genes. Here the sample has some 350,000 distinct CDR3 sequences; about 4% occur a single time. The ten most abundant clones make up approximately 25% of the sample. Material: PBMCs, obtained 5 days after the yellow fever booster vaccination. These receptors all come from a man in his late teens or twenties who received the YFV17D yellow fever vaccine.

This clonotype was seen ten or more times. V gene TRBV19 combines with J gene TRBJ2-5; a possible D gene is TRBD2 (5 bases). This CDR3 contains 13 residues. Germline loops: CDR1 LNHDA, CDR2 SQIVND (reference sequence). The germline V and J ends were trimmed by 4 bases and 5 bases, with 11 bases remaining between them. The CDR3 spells CASSTTQRETQYF. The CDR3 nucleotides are TGTGCCAGTAGTACAACCCAGCGGGAGACCCAGTACTTC. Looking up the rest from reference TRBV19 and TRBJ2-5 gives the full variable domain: DGGITQSPKYLFRKEGQNVTLSCEQNLNHDAMYWYRQDPGQGLRLIYYSQIVNDFQKGDIAEGYSVSREKKESFPLTVTSAQKNPTAFYLCASSTTQRETQYFGPGTRLLVL.

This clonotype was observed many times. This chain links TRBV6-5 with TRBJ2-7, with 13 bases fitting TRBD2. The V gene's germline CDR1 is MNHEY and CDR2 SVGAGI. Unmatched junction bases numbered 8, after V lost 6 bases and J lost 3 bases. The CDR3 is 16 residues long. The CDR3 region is CASSRRLAGGIYEQYV. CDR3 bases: TGTGCCAGCAGCCGACGACTAGCGGGGGGTATCTACGAGCAGTACGTC.

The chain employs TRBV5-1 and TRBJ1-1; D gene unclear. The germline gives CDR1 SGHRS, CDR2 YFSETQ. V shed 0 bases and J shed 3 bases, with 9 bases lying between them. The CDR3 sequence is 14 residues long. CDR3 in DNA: TGCGCCAGCAGCTTGGGTGTAGGGTACACTGAAGCTTTCTTT. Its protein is CASSLGVGYTEAFF. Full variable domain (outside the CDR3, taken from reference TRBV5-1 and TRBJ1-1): KAGVTQTPRYLIKTRGQQVTLSCSPISGHRSVSWYQQTPGQGLQFLFEYFSETQRNKGNFPGRFSGRQFSNSRSEMNVSTLELGDSALYLCASSLGVGYTEAFFGQGTRLTVV.

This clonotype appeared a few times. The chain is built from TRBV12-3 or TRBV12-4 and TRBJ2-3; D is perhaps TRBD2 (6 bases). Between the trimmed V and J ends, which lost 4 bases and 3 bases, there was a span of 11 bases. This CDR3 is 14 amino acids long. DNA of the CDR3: TGTGCCAGCAGTTATGGGGGGATGACAGATACGCAGTATTTT. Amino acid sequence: CASSYGGMTDTQYF.

The CDR3 loop is CASSLFGAGGPGELFF. Written as DNA, the CDR3 is TGTGCCAGCAGCCTATTCGGAGCGGGGGGGCCGGGGGAGCTGTTTTTT. V usage is TRBV6-5 and J usage is TRBJ2-2; the match to TRBD2 covers 10 bases. Looked up from germline, CDR1 is MNHEY and CDR2 is SVGAGI. This CDR3 contains 16 residues. V lost 6 bases, J lost 8 bases, and 12 bases stayed unmatched.

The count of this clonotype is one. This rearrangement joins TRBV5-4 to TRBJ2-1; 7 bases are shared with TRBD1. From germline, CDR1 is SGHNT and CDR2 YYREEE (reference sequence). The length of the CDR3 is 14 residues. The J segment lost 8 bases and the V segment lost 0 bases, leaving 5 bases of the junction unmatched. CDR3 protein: CASSLGQGIDEQFF. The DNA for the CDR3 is TGTGCCAGCAGCTTGGGACAGGGTATCGATGAGCAGTTCTTC.

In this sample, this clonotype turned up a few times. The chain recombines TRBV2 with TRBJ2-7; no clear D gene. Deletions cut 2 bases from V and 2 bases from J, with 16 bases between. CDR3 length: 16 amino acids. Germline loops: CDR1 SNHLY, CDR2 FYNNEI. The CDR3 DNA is TGTGCCAGCAGTGAATACGGCTCCCGATATACCTACGAGCAGTACTTC. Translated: CASSEYGSRYTYEQYF.

The CDR3 sequence: CASSSGTGTRYEQYV. The CDR3 DNA reads as TGCGCCAGCAGCTCCGGGACAGGGACCCGCTACGAGCAGTACGTC. The chain recombines TRBV5-1 with TRBJ2-7, with 9 bases aligning to TRBD1. V lost 3 bases to trimming and J lost 3 bases; unmatched junction nucleotides: 7. This CDR3 has 15 amino acids. Germline V gene lookup returns CDR1 SGHRS and CDR2 YFSETQ.

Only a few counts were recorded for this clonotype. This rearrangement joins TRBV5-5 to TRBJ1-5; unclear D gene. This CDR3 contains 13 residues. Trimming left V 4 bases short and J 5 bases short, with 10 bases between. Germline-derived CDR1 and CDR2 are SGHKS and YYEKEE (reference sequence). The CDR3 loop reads CASSVARDQPQHF. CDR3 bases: TGTGCCAGCAGCGTGGCCCGGGATCAGCCCCAGCATTTT.

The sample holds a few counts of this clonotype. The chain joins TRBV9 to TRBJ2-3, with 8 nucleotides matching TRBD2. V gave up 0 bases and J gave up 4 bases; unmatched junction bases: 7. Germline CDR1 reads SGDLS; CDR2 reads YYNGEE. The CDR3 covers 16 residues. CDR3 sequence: CASSVERGGPADTQYF. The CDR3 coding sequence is TGTGCCAGCAGCGTAGAACGGGGGGGCCCCGCAGATACGCAGTATTTT.

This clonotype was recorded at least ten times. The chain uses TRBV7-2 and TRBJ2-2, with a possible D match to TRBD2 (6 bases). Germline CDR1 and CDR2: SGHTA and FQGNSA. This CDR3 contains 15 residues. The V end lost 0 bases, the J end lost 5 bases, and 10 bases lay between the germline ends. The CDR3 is CASSLAGGWTGELFF. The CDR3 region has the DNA TGTGCCAGCAGCTTAGCGGGGGGTTGGACCGGGGAGCTGTTTTTT.

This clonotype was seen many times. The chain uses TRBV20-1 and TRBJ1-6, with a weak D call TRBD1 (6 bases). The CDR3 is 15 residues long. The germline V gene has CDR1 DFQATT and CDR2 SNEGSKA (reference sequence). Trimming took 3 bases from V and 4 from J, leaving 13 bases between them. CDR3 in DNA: TGCAGTGCTAGCCCCCGAGGGACATATAATTCACCCCTCCACTTT. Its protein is CSASPRGTYNSPLHF.

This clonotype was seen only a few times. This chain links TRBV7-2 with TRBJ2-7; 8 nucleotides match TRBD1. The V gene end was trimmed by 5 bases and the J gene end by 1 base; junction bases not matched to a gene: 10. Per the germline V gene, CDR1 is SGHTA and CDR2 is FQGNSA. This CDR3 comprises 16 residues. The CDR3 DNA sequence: TGTGCCAGCAGCCCCTGGACAGGGAGGAGGTCCTACGAGCAGTACTTC. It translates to CASSPWTGRRSYEQYF.

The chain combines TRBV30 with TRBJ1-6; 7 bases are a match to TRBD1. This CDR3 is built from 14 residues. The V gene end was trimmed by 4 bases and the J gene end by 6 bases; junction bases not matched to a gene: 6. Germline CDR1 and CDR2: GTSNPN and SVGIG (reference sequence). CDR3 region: CAWNPTGFNSPLHF. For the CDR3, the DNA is TGTGCCTGGAATCCGACAGGGTTTAATTCACCCCTCCACTTT.

The CDR3 spells CASSHDGGLEEKLFF. CDR3 coding DNA: TGCGCCAGCAGCCACGACGGGGGGTTGGAAGAAAAACTGTTTTTT. The V and J genes are TRBV5-1 and TRBJ1-4; TRBD1 might be the D (5 bases). CDR1 and CDR2 from the germline V gene are SGHRS and YFSETQ. V gave up 4 bases and J gave up 8 bases, with 18 bases separating them. There are 15 residues in the CDR3.

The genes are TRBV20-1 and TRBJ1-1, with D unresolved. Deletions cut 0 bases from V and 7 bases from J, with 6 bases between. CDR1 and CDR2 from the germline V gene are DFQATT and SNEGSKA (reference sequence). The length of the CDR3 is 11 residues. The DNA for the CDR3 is TGCAGTGCTAGAGATTGGGGTGAAGCTTTCTTT. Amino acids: CSARDWGEAFF.

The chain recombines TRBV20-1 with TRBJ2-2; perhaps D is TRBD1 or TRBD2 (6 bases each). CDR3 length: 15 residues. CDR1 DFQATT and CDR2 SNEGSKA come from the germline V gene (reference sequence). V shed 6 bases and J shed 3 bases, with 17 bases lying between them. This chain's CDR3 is CSAYPGEGDTGELFF. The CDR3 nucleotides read TGCAGTGCGTATCCGGGAGAGGGGGACACCGGGGAGCTGTTTTTT.

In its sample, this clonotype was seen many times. CDR3 protein: CASSLQLNQPQHF. The DNA for the CDR3 is TGTGCCAGCAGCTTACAGTTGAATCAGCCCCAGCATTTT. The chain is built from TRBV7-6 and TRBJ1-5; D is ambiguous. This CDR3 region has 13 residues. Germline V lookup: CDR1 SGHVS, CDR2 FNYEAQ. V dropped 2 bases and J dropped 4 bases, with 6 bases sitting between them.

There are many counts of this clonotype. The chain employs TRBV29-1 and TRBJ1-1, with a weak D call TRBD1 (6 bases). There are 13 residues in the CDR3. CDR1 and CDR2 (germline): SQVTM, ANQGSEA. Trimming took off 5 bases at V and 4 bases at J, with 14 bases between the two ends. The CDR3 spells CSVSQGGGTEAFF. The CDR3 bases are TGCAGCGTTTCACAGGGTGGGGGCACTGAAGCTTTCTTT.

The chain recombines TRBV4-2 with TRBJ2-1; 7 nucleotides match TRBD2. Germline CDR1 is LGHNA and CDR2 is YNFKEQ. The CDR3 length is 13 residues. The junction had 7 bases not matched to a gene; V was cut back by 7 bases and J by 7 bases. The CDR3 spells CASNRGGGNEQFF. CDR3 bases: TGTGCCAGCAACCGGGGCGGGGGTAATGAGCAGTTCTTC.

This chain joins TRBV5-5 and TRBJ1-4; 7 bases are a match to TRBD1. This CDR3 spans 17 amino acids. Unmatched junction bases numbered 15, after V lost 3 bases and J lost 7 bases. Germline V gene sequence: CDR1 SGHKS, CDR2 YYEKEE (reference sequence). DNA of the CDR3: TGTGCCAGCAGCTCCCCTGCTACGGACAGGTCGGGTGAAAAACTGTTTTTT. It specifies CASSSPATDRSGEKLFF. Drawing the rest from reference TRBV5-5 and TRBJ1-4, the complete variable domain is DAGVTQSPTHLIKTRGQQVTLRCSPISGHKSVSWYQQVLGQGPQFIFQYYEKEERGRGNFPDRFSARQFPNYSSELNVNALLLGDSALYLCASSSPATDRSGEKLFFGSGTQLSVL.

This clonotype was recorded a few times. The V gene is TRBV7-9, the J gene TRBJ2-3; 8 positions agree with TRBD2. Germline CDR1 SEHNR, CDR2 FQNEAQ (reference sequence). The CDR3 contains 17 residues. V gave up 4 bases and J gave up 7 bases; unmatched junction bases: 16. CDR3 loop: CASSYWEPPRTSNTQYF. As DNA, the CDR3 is TGTGCCAGCAGCTACTGGGAGCCCCCTCGGACTAGCAATACGCAGTATTTT.

CDR3 loop: CASSVGAGTGLLSSTDTQYF. The DNA of the CDR3 is TGTGCCAGCAGCGTAGGGGCCGGGACAGGGCTCCTCTCTAGCACAGATACGCAGTATTTT. The chain couples TRBV9 to TRBJ2-3, with TRBD1 matching 9 bases. The germline gives CDR1 SGDLS, CDR2 YYNGEE. Trimming removed 0 bases from V and 0 bases from J; junction bases left unmatched: 14. The CDR3 has 20 amino acids.

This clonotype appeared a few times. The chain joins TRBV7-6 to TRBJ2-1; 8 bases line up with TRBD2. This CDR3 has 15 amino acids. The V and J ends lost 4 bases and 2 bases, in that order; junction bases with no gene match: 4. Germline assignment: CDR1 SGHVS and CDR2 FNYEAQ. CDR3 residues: CASSYGGAAYNEQFF. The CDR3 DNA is TGTGCCAGCAGCTACGGGGGGGCCGCCTACAATGAGCAGTTCTTC. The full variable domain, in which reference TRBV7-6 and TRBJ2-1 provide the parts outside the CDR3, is GAGVSQSPRYKVTKRGQDVALRCDPISGHVSLYWYRQALGQGPEFLTYFNYEAQQDKSGLPNDRFSAERPEGSISTLTIQRTEQRDSAMYRCASSYGGAAYNEQFFGPGTRLTVL.

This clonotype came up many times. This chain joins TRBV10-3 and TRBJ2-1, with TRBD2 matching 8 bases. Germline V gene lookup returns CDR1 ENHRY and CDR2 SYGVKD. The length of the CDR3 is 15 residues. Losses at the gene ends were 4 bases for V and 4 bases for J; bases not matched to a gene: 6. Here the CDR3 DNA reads TGTGCCATCAGTGGGCGTAGCGGGACTTACAATGAGCAGTTCTTC. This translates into CAISGRSGTYNEQFF.

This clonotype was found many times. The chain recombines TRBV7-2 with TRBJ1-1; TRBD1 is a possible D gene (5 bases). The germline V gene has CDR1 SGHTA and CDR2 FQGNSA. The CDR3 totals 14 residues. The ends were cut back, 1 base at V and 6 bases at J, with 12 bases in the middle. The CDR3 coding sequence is TGTGCCAGCAGCTTAGTGTCCGGGGCGCCTGAAGCTTTCTTT. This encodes CASSLVSGAPEAFF.

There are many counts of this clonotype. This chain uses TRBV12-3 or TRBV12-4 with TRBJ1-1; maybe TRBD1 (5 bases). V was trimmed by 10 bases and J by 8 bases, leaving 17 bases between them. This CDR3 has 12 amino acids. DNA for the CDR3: TGTGCCACCTCACTGGCGGGGGGGGAAGCTTTCTTT. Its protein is CATSLAGGEAFF.